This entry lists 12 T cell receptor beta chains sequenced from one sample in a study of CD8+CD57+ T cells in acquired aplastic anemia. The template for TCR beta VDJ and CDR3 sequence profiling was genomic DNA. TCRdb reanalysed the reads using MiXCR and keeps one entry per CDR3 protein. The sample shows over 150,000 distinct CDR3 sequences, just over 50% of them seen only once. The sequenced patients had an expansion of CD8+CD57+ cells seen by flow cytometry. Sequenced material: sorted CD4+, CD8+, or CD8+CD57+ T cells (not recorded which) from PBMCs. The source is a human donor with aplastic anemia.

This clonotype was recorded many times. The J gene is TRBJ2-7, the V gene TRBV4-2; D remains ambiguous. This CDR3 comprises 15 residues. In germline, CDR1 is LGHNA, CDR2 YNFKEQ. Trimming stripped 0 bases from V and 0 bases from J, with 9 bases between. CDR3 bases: TGTGCCAGCAGCCAAGATAACTCCGGCTCCTACGAGCAGTACTTC. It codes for CASSQDNSGSYEQYF.

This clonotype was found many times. CDR3 sequence reads: CASSASGGPAYNEQFF. CDR3 in DNA: TGTGCCAGCAGCGCTAGCGGGGGACCGGCCTACAATGAGCAGTTCTTC. The V gene is TRBV9, the J gene TRBJ2-1; TRBD2 aligns across 10 bases. The CDR3 covers 16 residues. Germline V CDR1 and CDR2: SGDLS, YYNGEE. Trimming removed 3 bases from V and 2 bases from J; junction bases left unmatched: 5.

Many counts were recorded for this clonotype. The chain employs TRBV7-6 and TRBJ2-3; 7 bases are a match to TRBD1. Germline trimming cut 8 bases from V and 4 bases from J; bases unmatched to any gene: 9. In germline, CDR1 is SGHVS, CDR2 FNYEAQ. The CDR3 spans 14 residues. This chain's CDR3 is CASGRTGAADTQYF. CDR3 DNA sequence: TGTGCCAGCGGGCGGACAGGCGCCGCAGATACGCAGTATTTT.

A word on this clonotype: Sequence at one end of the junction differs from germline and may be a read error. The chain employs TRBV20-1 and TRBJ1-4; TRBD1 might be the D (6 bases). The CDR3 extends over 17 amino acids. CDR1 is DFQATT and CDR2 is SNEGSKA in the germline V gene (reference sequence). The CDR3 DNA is TGCAGTGCTAGCGACATTGGGGGAGGACAGCCTGTCGAGCGACTGTTTTTC. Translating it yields CSASDIGGGQPVERLFF.

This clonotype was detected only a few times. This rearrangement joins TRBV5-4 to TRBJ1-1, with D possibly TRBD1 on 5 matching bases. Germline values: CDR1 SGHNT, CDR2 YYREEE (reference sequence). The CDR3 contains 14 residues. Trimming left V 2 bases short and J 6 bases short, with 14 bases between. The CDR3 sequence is CASSFLGGGAEAFF. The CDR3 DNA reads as TGTGCCAGCAGCTTTCTGGGTGGGGGGGCTGAAGCTTTCTTT.

The CDR3 spells CATSRVWGDYNEQFF. Written as DNA, the CDR3 is TGTGCCACCAGCAGAGTGTGGGGGGACTACAATGAGCAGTTCTTC. J is TRBJ2-1 and V is TRBV15; possible D gene TRBD2, 6 bases. The germline V and J ends were trimmed by 1 base and 3 bases, with 10 bases remaining between them. Germline V gene sequence: CDR1 LNHNV, CDR2 YYDKDF (reference sequence). The CDR3 spans 15 residues.

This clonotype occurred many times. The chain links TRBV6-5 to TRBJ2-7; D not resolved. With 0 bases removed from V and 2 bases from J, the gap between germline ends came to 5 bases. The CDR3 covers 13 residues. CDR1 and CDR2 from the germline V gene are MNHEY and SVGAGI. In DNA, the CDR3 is TGTGCCAGCAGTTACTCTCCTACCTACGAGCAGTACTTC. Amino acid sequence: CASSYSPTYEQYF.

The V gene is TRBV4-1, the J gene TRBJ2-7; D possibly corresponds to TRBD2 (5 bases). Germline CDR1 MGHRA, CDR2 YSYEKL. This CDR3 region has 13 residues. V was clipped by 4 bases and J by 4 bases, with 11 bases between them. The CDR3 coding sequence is TGCGCCAGCAGCCCTGAGGGATCTTACGAGCAGTACTTC. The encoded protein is CASSPEGSYEQYF.

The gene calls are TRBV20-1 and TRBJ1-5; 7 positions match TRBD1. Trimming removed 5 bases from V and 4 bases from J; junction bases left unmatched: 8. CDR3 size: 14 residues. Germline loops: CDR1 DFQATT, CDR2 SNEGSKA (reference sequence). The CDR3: CSAGRDSWNQPQHF. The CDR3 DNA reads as TGCAGTGCTGGTAGGGACAGTTGGAATCAGCCCCAGCATTTT.

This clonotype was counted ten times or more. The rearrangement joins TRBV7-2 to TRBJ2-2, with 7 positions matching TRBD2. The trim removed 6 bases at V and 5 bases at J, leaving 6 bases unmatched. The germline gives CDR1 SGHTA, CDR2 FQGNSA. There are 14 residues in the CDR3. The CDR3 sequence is CASSVGGGTGELFF. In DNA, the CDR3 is TGTGCCAGCAGTGTTGGGGGGGGAACCGGGGAGCTGTTTTTT.

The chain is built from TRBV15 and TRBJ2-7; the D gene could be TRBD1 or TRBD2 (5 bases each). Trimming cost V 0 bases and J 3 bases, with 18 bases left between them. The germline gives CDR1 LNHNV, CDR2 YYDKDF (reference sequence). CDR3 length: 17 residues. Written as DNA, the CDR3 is TGTGCCACCAGCAGAGATCTTGGTCAGTCGAGGGGCTACGAGCAGTACTTC. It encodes CATSRDLGQSRGYEQYF.

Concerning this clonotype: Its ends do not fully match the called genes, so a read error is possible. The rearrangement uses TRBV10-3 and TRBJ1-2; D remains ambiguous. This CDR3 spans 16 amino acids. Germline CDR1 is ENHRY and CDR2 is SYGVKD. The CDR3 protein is CASSYTVLGPQLGYTF. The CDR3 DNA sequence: TGTGCCAGCAGTTATACCGTCCTCGGGCCCCAGTTGGGCTACACCTTC.